This passage covers 19 T cell receptor beta chains from one sample sequenced in a study of blood T cell repertoires in COVID-19. The protocol was immunoSEQ multiplex PCR, while the TCRdb copy is restricted to in-frame clones and leaves out a portion. The sample lists 300,000 to 400,000 clones; roughly nine tenths were seen once. The sequenced sample consisted of PBMCs or T cells enriched from blood (not recorded which). Receptors were obtained from a woman in her twenties or thirties who had been exposed to COVID-19.

The chain links TRBV7-3 to TRBJ2-5; 10 bases map to TRBD1. Germline V lookup: CDR1 SGHTA, CDR2 FQGTGA. This CDR3 has 15 amino acids. Trimming removed 0 bases from V and 4 bases from J; junction bases left unmatched: 2. The CDR3 region has the DNA TGTGCCAGCAGCTTAACGACAGGGGGCCCAGAGACCCAGTACTTC. This sequence encodes CASSLTTGGPETQYF.

The chain combines TRBV6-4 with TRBJ1-5; 9 nucleotides match TRBD1. Germline CDR1 and CDR2: MRHNA and SNTAGT. The CDR3 contains 18 residues. The junction had 15 bases not matched to a gene; V was cut back by 8 bases and J by 1 base. The CDR3: CASYNPGQGPGSNQPQHF. Written as DNA, the CDR3 is TGTGCCAGCTATAACCCGGGACAGGGACCTGGGAGCAATCAGCCCCAGCATTTT.

V and J are TRBV12-3 or TRBV12-4 and TRBJ2-3; 7 nucleotides agree with TRBD1. Trimming removed 5 bases from V and 9 bases from J; junction bases left unmatched: 5. The CDR3 contains 12 residues. The CDR3 DNA reads as TGTGCCAGCAGTCGGGACAGCATGACGCAGTATTTT. Its translation is CASSRDSMTQYF.

This rearrangement joins TRBV5-1 to TRBJ1-4, with no clear D. Trimming stripped 1 base from V and 5 bases from J, with 6 bases between. From germline, CDR1 is SGHRS and CDR2 YFSETQ. This CDR3 has 13 residues. This CDR3 reads CASSLWQNEKLFF. The CDR3 coding sequence is TGCGCCAGCAGCTTGTGGCAGAATGAAAAACTGTTTTTT.

The chain combines TRBV7-6 with TRBJ1-5; 10 bases match TRBD1. In germline, CDR1 is SGHVS, CDR2 FNYEAQ. This CDR3 has 16 amino acids. The V gene end was trimmed by 3 bases and the J gene end by 1 base; junction bases not matched to a gene: 3. CDR3 loop: CASSLGQGISNQPQHF. The CDR3 bases are TGTGCCAGCAGCTTGGGACAGGGGATAAGCAATCAGCCCCAGCATTTT.

This sequence joins TRBV27 and TRBJ2-5; D remains ambiguous. CDR1 is MNHEY, CDR2 SMNVEV, per germline (reference sequence). The CDR3 is 11 amino acids. The V end lost 6 bases, the J end lost 5 bases, and 7 bases lay between the germline ends. CDR3 DNA sequence: TGTGCCAGCAGCACACGCGAGACCCAGTACTTC. It yields the protein CASSTRETQYF.

The V call is TRBV12-2, the J call TRBJ1-2. TRBV12-2 is listed as a pseudogene. The CDR3 spans 18 residues. CDR3 DNA sequence: TGTGCAAGTCGCTTAGATCCAGTGAAAGCGGGCTCCCACTATGGCTACACCTTC. Translated: CASRLDPVKAGSHYGYTF.

The V call is TRBV6-2 or TRBV6-3, the J call TRBJ1-3, with D tentatively TRBD1 (6 bases). The V and J ends lost 1 base and 0 bases respectively, with 10 bases between them. The CDR3 is made up of 16 amino acids. Germline loops: CDR1 MNHEY, CDR2 SVGEGT. DNA of the CDR3: TGTGCCAGCAGTTACTACAGGGTGAACTCTGGAAACACCATATATTTT. Protein sequence: CASSYYRVNSGNTIYF.

The chain has TRBV3-1 (or the pseudogene TRBV3-2) and TRBJ2-3, with TRBD2 matching over 11 bases. The CDR3 loop spans 20 amino acids. CDR1 is LGHDT, CDR2 YNNKEL, per germline (reference sequence). The V segment lost 0 bases and the J segment 2 bases; nucleotides outside the gene matches: 13. The CDR3 here is CASSQDMLAGGRSYTDTQYF. DNA for the CDR3: TGTGCCAGCAGCCAAGATATGCTAGCGGGGGGCCGATCCTACACAGATACGCAGTATTTT.

The chain joins TRBV3-1 (or the pseudogene TRBV3-2) to TRBJ1-4; 8 bases line up with TRBD1. The CDR3 runs 14 residues. The germline gives CDR1 LGHDT, CDR2 YNNKEL (reference sequence). The ends lost 6 bases at V and 8 bases at J; junction bases unmatched: 8. This CDR3 reads CASSMTGEWEKLFF. CDR3 DNA: TGTGCCAGCAGTATGACAGGGGAATGGGAAAAACTGTTTTTT.

A single count supports this clone. This sequence joins TRBV5-4 and TRBJ2-5, with 7 nucleotides matching TRBD1. Germline CDR1 SGHNT, CDR2 YYREEE (reference sequence). The V segment lost 0 bases and the J segment 5 bases; nucleotides outside the gene matches: 7. The CDR3 is made up of 15 amino acids. CDR3 loop: CASSLVYRGRETQYF. CDR3 coding DNA: TGTGCCAGCAGCTTGGTTTACAGGGGTAGGGAGACCCAGTACTTC.

V gene TRBV18 combines with J gene TRBJ1-1; no firm D call. V dropped 6 bases and J dropped 2 bases, with 13 bases sitting between them. The CDR3 runs 14 residues. Germline lookup yields CDR1 KGHSH and CDR2 LQKENI. This chain's CDR3 is CASSLSTGNTEAFF. Written as DNA, the CDR3 is TGTGCCAGCTCGCTTAGCACGGGTAACACTGAAGCTTTCTTT.

V gene TRBV2 combines with J gene TRBJ2-7; 9 bases align to TRBD1. The germline V gene encodes CDR1 SNHLY and CDR2 FYNNEI. CDR3 size: 12 residues. The junction had 2 bases not matched to a gene; V was cut back by 9 bases and J by 2 bases. The CDR3 loop is CASRDRAYEQYF. In DNA form, the CDR3 reads TGTGCCAGTCGGGACAGGGCCTACGAGCAGTACTTC. Together with reference TRBV2 and TRBJ2-7, the CDR3 gives the full variable domain: EPEVTQTPSHQVTQMGQEVILRCVPISNHLYFYWYRQILGQKVEFLVSFYNNEISEKSEIFDDQFSVERPDGSNFTLKIRSTKLEDSAMYFCASRDRAYEQYFGPGTRLTVT.

The chain combines TRBV19 with TRBJ1-1; unclear D gene. The germline gives CDR1 LNHDA, CDR2 SQIVND (reference sequence). V dropped 8 bases and J dropped 1 base, with 11 bases sitting between them. This CDR3 is built from 13 residues. CDR3 protein: CASREAGNTEAFF. In DNA form, the CDR3 reads TGTGCCAGTCGAGAGGCGGGGAACACTGAAGCTTTCTTT.

The chain joins TRBV5-6 to TRBJ1-1, with D perhaps matching TRBD1 (5 bases). The V gene's germline CDR1 is SGHDT and CDR2 YYEEEE. This CDR3 has 15 amino acids. V gave up 0 bases and J gave up 3 bases, with 12 bases separating them. The CDR3 nucleotides read TGTGCCAGCAGCTTGGACCCCTTCAGGGACACTGAAGCTTTCTTT. It translates to CASSLDPFRDTEAFF.

This chain uses TRBV7-8 with TRBJ2-7; D is possibly TRBD1 (7 bases). This CDR3 has 12 amino acids. V was cut by 7 bases and J by 7 bases, with 14 bases left in between. Germline CDR1 is SGHVS and CDR2 is FQNEAQ. This CDR3 reads CASTAGGWEQYF. The CDR3 coding sequence is TGTGCCAGCACCGCAGGGGGGTGGGAGCAGTACTTC.

The chain recombines TRBV10-3 with TRBJ2-7; D ambiguous. With 3 bases removed from V and 0 bases from J, the gap between germline ends came to 12 bases. Germline V gene data show CDR1 as ENHRY and CDR2 as SYGVKD. The CDR3 consists of 15 residues. CDR3 nucleotide sequence: TGTGCCATCAGTGAAACCTACGGTAGCTCCTACGAGCAGTACTTC. It encodes CAISETYGSSYEQYF.

V and J are TRBV6-2 or TRBV6-3 and TRBJ2-1; 8 bases agree with TRBD2. Germline V gene lookup returns CDR1 MNHEY and CDR2 SVGEGT. Germline trimming cut 5 bases from V and 0 bases from J; bases unmatched to any gene: 15. This CDR3 comprises 19 residues. CDR3 residues: CASSPGKGSGGFSYNEQFF. The DNA of the CDR3 is TGTGCCAGCAGTCCGGGTAAAGGGAGCGGGGGTTTCTCCTACAATGAGCAGTTCTTC.

J is TRBJ2-4 and V is TRBV5-1; 7 positions match TRBD1. The CDR3 spans 16 residues. Germline values: CDR1 SGHRS, CDR2 YFSETQ. The V and J ends lost 4 bases and 0 bases, in that order; junction bases with no gene match: 7. In DNA form, the CDR3 reads TGCGCCAGCAGCCCCCAGGGACAGCTAGCCAAAAACATTCAGTACTTC. This gives the protein CASSPQGQLAKNIQYF.